Described below is a single T cell receptor (beta chain) sequence and its context. In the original processing: Estimation of nucleated cell counts relied on the amplification of reference gene primers. The repertoire was sequenced with immunoSEQ multiplex PCR; TCRdb's copy has only in-frame clones and lacks some. V, J and clone size are those of that table, while D and trimming were read from the DNA. The profile shows about 180,000 clones, around 89% of them singletons. Germline V lookup: CDR1 SNHLY, CDR2 FYNNEI. The ends lost 5 bases at V and 3 bases at J; junction bases unmatched: 3. There are 14 residues in the CDR3. This sample is drawn from a study of blood T cell repertoires in COVID-19. Study-level background: Italy, Spain and the United States were the sources of the convalescent and acute COVID-19 samples. T cells, B-cell-depleted T cells, or PBMCs provided the cDNA or gDNA that served as material.

This sequence was found in a man between 18 and 35 years old who had recovered from COVID-19. The rearrangement uses TRBV2 and TRBJ2-1, with 8 bases aligning to TRBD1. The sequencing sample was made of peripheral blood. In DNA, the CDR3 is TGTGCCAGCAGTCTTGACAGGGGCTACAATGAGCAGTTCTTC. It specifies CASSLDRGYNEQFF.